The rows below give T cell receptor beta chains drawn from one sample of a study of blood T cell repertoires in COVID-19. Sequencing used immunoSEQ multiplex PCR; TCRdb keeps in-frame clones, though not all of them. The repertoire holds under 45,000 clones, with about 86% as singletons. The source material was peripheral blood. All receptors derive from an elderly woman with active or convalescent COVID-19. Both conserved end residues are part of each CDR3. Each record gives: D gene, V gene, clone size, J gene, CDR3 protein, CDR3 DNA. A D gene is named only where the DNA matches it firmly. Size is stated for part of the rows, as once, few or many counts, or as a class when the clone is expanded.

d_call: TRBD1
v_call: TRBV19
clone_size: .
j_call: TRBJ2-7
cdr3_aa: CASTPDREGNEQYF
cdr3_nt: TGTGCCAGTACCCCGGACAGGGAAGGTAACGAGCAGTACTTC

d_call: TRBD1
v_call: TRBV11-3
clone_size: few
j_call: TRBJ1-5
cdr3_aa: CASSLELDRASNQPQHF
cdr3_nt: TGTGCCAGCAGCTTAGAGCTGGACAGGGCTAGCAATCAGCCCCAGCATTTT

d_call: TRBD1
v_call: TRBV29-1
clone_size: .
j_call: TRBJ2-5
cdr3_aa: CSVVRDRDLETQYF
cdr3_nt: TGCAGCGTTGTTCGGGACAGGGATCTAGAGACCCAGTACTTC

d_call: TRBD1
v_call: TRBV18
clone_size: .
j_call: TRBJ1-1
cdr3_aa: CASSPTGQDTEAFF
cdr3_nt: TGTGCCAGCTCCCCAACAGGACAGGACACTGAAGCTTTCTTT

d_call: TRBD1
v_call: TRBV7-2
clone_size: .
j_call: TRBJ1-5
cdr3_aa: CASSPRGHNSNQPQHF
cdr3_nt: TGTGCCAGCAGCCCCAGGGGGCACAATAGCAATCAGCCCCAGCATTTT

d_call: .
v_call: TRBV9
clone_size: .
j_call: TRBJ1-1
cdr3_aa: CASSVVPGAGTEAFF
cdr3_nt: TGTGCCAGCAGCGTAGTTCCAGGCGCGGGGACTGAAGCTTTCTTT

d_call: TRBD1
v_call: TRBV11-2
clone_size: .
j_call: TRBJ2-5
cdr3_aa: CASSSGQVETQYF
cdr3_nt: TGTGCCAGCAGCTCAGGACAGGTGGAGACCCAGTACTTC

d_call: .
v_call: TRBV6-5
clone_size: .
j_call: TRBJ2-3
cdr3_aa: CASSYSAGLTDTQYF
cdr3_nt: TGTGCCAGCAGCTACTCGGCTGGGCTCACAGATACGCAGTATTTT

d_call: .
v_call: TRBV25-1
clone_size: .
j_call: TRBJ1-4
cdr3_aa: CASSEWGPGRTNEKLFF
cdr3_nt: TGTGCCAGCAGTGAATGGGGCCCCGGGCGGACTAATGAAAAACTGTTTTTT

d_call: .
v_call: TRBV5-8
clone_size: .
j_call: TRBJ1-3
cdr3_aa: CASTAGNTIYF
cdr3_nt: TGTGCCAGCACTGCGGGAAACACCATATATTTT

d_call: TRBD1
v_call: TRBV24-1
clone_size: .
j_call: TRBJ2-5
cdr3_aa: CATSDTGTGGRETQYF
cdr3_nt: TGTGCCACCAGTGATACCGGGACAGGGGGTAGGGAGACCCAGTACTTC

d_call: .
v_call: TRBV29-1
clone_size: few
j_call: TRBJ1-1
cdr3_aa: CSVVLGGGNTEAFF
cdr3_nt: TGCAGCGTTGTTCTCGGGGGGGGGAACACTGAAGCTTTCTTT

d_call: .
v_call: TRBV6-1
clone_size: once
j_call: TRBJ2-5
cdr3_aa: CASSDSLAETQYF
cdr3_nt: TGTGCCAGCAGTGATTCCCTGGCTGAGACCCAGTACTTC

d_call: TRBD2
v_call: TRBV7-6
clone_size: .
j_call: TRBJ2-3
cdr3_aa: CASSPTSGRAFTDTQYF
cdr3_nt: TGTGCCAGCAGCCCGACTAGCGGGAGGGCTTTCACAGATACGCAGTATTTT

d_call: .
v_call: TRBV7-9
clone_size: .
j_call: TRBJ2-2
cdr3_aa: CASSSPTDRQNTGELFF
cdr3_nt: TGTGCCAGCAGCTCACCCACGGACAGACAGAACACCGGGGAGCTGTTTTTT

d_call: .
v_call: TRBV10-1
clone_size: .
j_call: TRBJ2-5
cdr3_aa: CASSHAGRETQYF
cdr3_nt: TGCGCCAGCAGCCACGCGGGGAGAGAGACCCAGTACTTC

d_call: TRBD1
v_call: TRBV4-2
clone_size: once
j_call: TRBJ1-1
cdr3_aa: CASSQDPGQLGSNTEAFF
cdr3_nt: TGTGCCAGCAGCCAAGATCCGGGACAGCTAGGATCGAACACTGAAGCTTTCTTT

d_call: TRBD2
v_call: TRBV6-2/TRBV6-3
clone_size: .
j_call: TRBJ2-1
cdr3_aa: CASSYSPVAGIYNEQFF
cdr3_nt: TGTGCCAGCAGTTACTCGCCGGTAGCGGGAATCTACAATGAGCAGTTCTTC

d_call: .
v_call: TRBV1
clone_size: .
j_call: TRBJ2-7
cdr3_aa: CTSSQNSGQTYEQYF
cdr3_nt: TGCACCAGCAGCCAGAATAGCGGGCAAACCTACGAGCAGTACTTC

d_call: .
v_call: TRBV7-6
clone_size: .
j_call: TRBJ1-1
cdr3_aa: CASSLRDSNTEAFF
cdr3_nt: TGTGCCAGCAGCTTAAGGGACTCCAACACTGAAGCTTTCTTT

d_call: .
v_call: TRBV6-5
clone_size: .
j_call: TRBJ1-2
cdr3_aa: CASSPQGLRNYGYTF
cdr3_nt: TGTGCCAGCAGTCCACAGGGCCTCCGTAACTATGGCTACACCTTC

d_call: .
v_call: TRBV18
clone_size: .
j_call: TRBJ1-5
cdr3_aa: CASSPTDSNQPQHF
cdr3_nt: TGTGCCAGCTCTCCGACAGATAGCAATCAGCCCCAGCATTTT

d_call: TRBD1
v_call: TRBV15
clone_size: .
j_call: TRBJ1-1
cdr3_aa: CATSRAQGMNTEAFF
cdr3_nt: TGTGCCACCAGCAGAGCACAGGGGATGAACACTGAAGCTTTCTTT

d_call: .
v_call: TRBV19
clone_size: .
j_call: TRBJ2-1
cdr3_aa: CASNSRSYNEQFF
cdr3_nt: TGTGCCAGTAACTCTCGCTCCTACAATGAGCAGTTCTTC

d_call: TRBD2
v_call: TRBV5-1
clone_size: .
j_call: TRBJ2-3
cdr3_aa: CASIRDYTDTQYF
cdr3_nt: TGCGCCAGCATTCGGGACTACACAGATACGCAGTATTTT

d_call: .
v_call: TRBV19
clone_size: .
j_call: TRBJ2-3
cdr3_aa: CASSERRGDTQYF
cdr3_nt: TGTGCCAGTAGCGAACGGCGAGGAGATACGCAGTATTTT

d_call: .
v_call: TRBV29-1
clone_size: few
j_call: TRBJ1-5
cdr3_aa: CSVSQGGGNQPQHF
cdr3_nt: TGCAGCGTTTCCCAGGGCGGCGGCAATCAGCCCCAGCATTTT

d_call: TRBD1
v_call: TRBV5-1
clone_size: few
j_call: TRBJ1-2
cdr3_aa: CASSLGQGNYGYTF
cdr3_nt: TGCGCCAGCAGCTTGGGACAGGGGAACTATGGCTACACCTTC

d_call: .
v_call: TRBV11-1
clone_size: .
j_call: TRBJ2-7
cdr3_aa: CASSSVQAREQYF
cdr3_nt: TGTGCCAGCAGCTCCGTCCAAGCTCGTGAGCAGTACTTC

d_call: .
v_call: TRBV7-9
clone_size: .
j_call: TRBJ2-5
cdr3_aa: CASSTAVLREETQYF
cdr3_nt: TGTGCCAGCAGCACAGCGGTCTTGCGGGAAGAGACCCAGTACTTC

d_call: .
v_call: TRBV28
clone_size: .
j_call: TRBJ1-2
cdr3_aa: CASRPSPGDLYGYTF
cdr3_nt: TGTGCCAGCAGACCGTCTCCAGGGGACCTCTATGGCTACACCTTC

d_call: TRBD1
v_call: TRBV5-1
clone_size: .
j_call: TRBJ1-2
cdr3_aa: CASSLGVSTGPEGYTF
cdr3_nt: TGCGCCAGCAGCTTGGGAGTATCGACAGGGCCAGAGGGCTACACCTTC

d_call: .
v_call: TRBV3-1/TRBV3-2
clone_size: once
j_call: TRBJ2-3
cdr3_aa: CASSRYESQDTQYF
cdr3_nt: TGTGCCAGCAGCCGATATGAGTCGCAAGATACGCAGTATTTT

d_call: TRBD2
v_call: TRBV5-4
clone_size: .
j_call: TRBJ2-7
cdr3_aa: CASSPGTSGSLYPYEQYF
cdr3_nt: TGTGCCAGCAGTCCCGGGACTAGCGGGAGCCTTTATCCCTACGAGCAGTACTTC

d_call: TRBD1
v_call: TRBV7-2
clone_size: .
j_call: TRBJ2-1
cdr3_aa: CASSLYWGQGYNEQFF
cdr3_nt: TGTGCCAGCAGCTTATACTGGGGACAGGGTTACAATGAGCAGTTCTTC

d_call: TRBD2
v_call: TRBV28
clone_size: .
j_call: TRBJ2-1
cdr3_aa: CASSLKYGGGFSYNEQFF
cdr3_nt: TGTGCCAGCAGTTTGAAGTATGGGGGGGGGTTTTCCTACAATGAGCAGTTCTTC

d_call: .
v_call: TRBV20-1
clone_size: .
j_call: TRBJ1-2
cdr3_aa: CSAHGSDGYTF
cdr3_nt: TGCAGTGCCCACGGCAGCGATGGCTACACCTTC

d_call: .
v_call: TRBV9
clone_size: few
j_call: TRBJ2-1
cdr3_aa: CASSDSGTYNEQFF
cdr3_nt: TGTGCCAGCAGCGATAGCGGAACCTACAATGAGCAGTTCTTC

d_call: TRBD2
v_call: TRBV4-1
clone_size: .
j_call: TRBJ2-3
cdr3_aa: CASSQSGTSGRQDTQYF
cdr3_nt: TGCGCCAGCAGCCAATCCGGGACTAGCGGGAGGCAAGATACGCAGTATTTT

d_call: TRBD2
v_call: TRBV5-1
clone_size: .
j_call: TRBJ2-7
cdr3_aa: CASRRTSGSIHEQYF
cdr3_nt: TGCGCCAGCAGACGTACTAGCGGGAGTATCCACGAGCAGTACTTC

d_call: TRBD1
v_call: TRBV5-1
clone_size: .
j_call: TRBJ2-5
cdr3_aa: CASSYQGQQETQYF
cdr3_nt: TGCGCCAGCAGCTACCAGGGACAGCAAGAGACCCAGTACTTC

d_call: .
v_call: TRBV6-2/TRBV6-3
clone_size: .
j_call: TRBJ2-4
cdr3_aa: CASSKLRRLAKNIQYF
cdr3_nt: TGTGCCAGCAGTAAGTTACGGAGACTAGCCAAAAACATTCAGTACTTC

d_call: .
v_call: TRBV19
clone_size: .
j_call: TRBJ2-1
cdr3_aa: CASSIYESSYNEQFF
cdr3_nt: TGTGCCAGTAGTATCTACGAGAGCTCCTACAATGAGCAGTTCTTC

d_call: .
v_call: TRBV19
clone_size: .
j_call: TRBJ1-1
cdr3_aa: CASRFTGEAFF
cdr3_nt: TGTGCCAGTAGGTTCACAGGTGAAGCTTTCTTT

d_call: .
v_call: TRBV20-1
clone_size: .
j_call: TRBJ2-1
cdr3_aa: CSASPGSSYNEQFF
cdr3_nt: TGCAGTGCTAGTCCGGGAAGCTCCTACAATGAGCAGTTCTTC

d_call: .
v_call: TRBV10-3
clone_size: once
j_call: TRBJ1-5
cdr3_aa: CAIMSGPNQPQHF
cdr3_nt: TGTGCCATCATGTCAGGGCCCAATCAGCCCCAGCATTTT

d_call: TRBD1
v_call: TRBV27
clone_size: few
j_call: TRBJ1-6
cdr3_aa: CASSPRQGASYSPLHF
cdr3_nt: TGTGCCAGCAGTCCGCGACAGGGGGCTAGTTATTCACCCCTCCACTTT

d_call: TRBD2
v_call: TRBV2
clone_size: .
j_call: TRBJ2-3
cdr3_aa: CASSPGLAGRTDTQYF
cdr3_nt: TGTGCCAGCAGTCCCGGACTAGCGGGCCGCACAGATACGCAGTATTTT

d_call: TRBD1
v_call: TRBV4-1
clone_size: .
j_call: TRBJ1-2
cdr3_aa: CASSQGDSKIYGYTF
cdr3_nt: TGCGCCAGCAGCCAAGGGGACAGTAAAATCTATGGCTACACCTTC

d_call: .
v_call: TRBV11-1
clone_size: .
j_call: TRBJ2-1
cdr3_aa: CASSLAGGAYNEQFF
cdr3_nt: TGTGCCAGCAGCTTAGCCGGGGGAGCCTACAATGAGCAGTTCTTC

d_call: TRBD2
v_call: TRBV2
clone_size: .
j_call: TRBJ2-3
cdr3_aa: CASNPGLAGVLNTDTQYF
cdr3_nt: TGTGCCAGCAATCCAGGACTAGCGGGAGTACTGAACACAGATACGCAGTATTTT

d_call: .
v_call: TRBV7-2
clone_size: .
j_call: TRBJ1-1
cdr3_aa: CASSLGGTANTEAFF
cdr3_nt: TGTGCCAGCAGCTTAGGCGGGACGGCGAACACTGAAGCTTTCTTT